The T cell receptor (beta chain) described here comes from a study of shared clonotypes between healthy human individuals. About this clone itself: Its antigen remains unknown. At one of its ends the junction is not consistent with the germline gene, which may arise from a read error.

Germline lookup yields CDR1 SSHAT and CDR2 FNYEAQ (reference sequence). This CDR3 has 15 amino acids. Study results and caveats: Having only a few donors restricted how much genetic and exposure-history diversity was captured.

Assay used: immunoSEQ multiplex PCR; TCRdb lists only in-frame clones, some missing. The data contain about 470,000 clones, roughly 80% of them singletons. The V and J genes are TRBV7-7 and TRBJ2-1, with 12 bases aligning to TRBD2. The sequence was obtained from a woman in her 40s in good health. Some clones in this sample may be carry-over from other donors' samples. Sequencing input: PBMCs. The CDR3 bases are TGTGCTAGCAGCACCGGACTAGCGGGAATAAATGAGCAGTTCTTC. Translating gives CASSTGLAGINEQFF.